A single sample gave rise to the 10 T cell receptor beta chains below, sequenced in a study of T cell responses to AZD1222 COVID-19 vaccine. Produced via immunoSEQ multiplex PCR; TCRdb's table is partial and in-frame only. Counted here are around 120,000 clones, about nine tenths occurring once; the ten biggest clones make up around 15%. The sample was peripheral blood, taken on day 0 of AZD1222 vaccination. These receptors were obtained from an adult in good health.

The chain joins TRBV27 to TRBJ2-3; 10 bases align to TRBD2. The CDR3 extends over 15 amino acids. V was pared by 2 bases and J by 6 bases, with 5 bases of the junction left unmatched. The germline CDR1 and CDR2 sequences are MNHEY and SMNVEV (reference sequence). The chain's CDR3 is CASSLERGGLDTQYF. DNA of the CDR3: TGTGCCAGCAGTTTAGAGCGGGGGGGCCTGGATACGCAGTATTTT.

This chain uses TRBV6-9 with TRBJ1-5; TRBD1 agrees at 12 bases. Per germline, CDR1 MNHGY and CDR2 SVAAGI. CDR3 length: 20 residues. The ends lost 6 bases at V and 2 bases at J; junction bases unmatched: 17. For the CDR3, the DNA is TGTGCCAGCAGAGGCTTTGACCGGGACAGGGGGCGTTGGGGCAATCAGCCCCAGCATTTT. This encodes CASRGFDRDRGRWGNQPQHF.

The gene calls are TRBV10-3 and TRBJ1-2; 7 bases are a match to TRBD1. The CDR3 has 14 amino acids. J gave up 5 bases and V 4 bases, and 7 bases lay outside the gene matches. The V gene's germline CDR1 is ENHRY and CDR2 SYGVKD. The CDR3 loop is CAISVEGAEYGYTF. The CDR3 region has the DNA TGTGCCATCAGTGTTGAGGGGGCAGAGTATGGCTACACCTTC.

The chain combines TRBV2 with TRBJ2-7, with D possibly being TRBD1 (6 bases). CDR3 length: 15 residues. The germline V gene encodes CDR1 SNHLY and CDR2 FYNNEI. Trimming removed 4 bases from V and 5 bases from J, with 18 bases in between. The CDR3, as DNA: TGTGCCAGCAGTGCAGGGGTGGGCTTCGCGGACGAGCAGTACTTC. This translates into CASSAGVGFADEQYF.

V usage is TRBV7-9 and J usage is TRBJ1-1, with TRBD1 matching 9 bases. V lost 4 bases, J lost 1 base, and 7 bases stayed unmatched. Germline V gene data show CDR1 as SEHNR and CDR2 as FQNEAQ (reference sequence). This CDR3 is 16 amino acids long. CDR3 nucleotide sequence: TGTGCCAGCAGCTCGAAAACAGGGGGCGCGAACACTGAAGCTTTCTTT. Amino acids: CASSSKTGGANTEAFF.

CDR3 loop: CASSPTVRDAYGYTF. CDR3 sequence (DNA): TGTGCCAGCAGCCCCACAGTCCGGGACGCCTATGGCTACACCTTC. The chain employs TRBV9 and TRBJ1-2, with TRBD1 as a possible D gene (5 bases). The germline V gene encodes CDR1 SGDLS and CDR2 YYNGEE. This CDR3 has 15 amino acids. Trimming stripped 4 bases from V and 4 bases from J, with 17 bases between.

This chain links TRBV7-8 with TRBJ1-3; the match to TRBD1 covers 9 bases. Germline values: CDR1 SGHVS, CDR2 FQNEAQ. The CDR3 totals 20 residues. V shed 5 bases, J shed 4 bases, and the junction held 21 bases outside the gene matches. As DNA, the CDR3 is TGTGCCAGCAGCCCCAGCGTGGGACAGGGTAATAGAGGTTGGGGAAACACCATATATTTT. Its protein is CASSPSVGQGNRGWGNTIYF.

Only one count was recorded for this clone. The chain employs TRBV9 and TRBJ1-2; 8 bases align to TRBD1. Germline V gene lookup returns CDR1 SGDLS and CDR2 YYNGEE. Germline trimming cut 3 bases from V and 5 bases from J; bases unmatched to any gene: 12. This CDR3 spans 16 amino acids. CDR3 sequence (DNA): TGTGCCAGCAGCGGAACACAGGGGGTTTATCCTTATGGCTACACCTTC. It encodes CASSGTQGVYPYGYTF.

The rearrangement joins TRBV29-1 to TRBJ2-1; the D call may be TRBD1 or TRBD2 (5 bases each). The CDR3 is 16 residues long. Germline values: CDR1 SQVTM, CDR2 ANQGSEA. V gave up 7 bases and J gave up 0 bases, with 19 bases separating them. The CDR3 loop reads CSGSGGPTSSYNEQFF. DNA for the CDR3: TGCAGCGGCAGTGGGGGACCCACGAGCTCCTACAATGAGCAGTTCTTC.

V and J are TRBV28 and TRBJ1-1, with D possibly matching TRBD1 (5 bases). Germline V gene data show CDR1 as MDHEN and CDR2 as SYDVKM. The V end was cut by 5 bases, the J end by 0 bases, with 16 bases between. This CDR3 spans 16 amino acids. The CDR3, as DNA: TGTGCCAGCAGTGGCGGGGCAGCTTTAGTGAACACTGAAGCTTTCTTT. Amino acid sequence: CASSGGAALVNTEAFF.